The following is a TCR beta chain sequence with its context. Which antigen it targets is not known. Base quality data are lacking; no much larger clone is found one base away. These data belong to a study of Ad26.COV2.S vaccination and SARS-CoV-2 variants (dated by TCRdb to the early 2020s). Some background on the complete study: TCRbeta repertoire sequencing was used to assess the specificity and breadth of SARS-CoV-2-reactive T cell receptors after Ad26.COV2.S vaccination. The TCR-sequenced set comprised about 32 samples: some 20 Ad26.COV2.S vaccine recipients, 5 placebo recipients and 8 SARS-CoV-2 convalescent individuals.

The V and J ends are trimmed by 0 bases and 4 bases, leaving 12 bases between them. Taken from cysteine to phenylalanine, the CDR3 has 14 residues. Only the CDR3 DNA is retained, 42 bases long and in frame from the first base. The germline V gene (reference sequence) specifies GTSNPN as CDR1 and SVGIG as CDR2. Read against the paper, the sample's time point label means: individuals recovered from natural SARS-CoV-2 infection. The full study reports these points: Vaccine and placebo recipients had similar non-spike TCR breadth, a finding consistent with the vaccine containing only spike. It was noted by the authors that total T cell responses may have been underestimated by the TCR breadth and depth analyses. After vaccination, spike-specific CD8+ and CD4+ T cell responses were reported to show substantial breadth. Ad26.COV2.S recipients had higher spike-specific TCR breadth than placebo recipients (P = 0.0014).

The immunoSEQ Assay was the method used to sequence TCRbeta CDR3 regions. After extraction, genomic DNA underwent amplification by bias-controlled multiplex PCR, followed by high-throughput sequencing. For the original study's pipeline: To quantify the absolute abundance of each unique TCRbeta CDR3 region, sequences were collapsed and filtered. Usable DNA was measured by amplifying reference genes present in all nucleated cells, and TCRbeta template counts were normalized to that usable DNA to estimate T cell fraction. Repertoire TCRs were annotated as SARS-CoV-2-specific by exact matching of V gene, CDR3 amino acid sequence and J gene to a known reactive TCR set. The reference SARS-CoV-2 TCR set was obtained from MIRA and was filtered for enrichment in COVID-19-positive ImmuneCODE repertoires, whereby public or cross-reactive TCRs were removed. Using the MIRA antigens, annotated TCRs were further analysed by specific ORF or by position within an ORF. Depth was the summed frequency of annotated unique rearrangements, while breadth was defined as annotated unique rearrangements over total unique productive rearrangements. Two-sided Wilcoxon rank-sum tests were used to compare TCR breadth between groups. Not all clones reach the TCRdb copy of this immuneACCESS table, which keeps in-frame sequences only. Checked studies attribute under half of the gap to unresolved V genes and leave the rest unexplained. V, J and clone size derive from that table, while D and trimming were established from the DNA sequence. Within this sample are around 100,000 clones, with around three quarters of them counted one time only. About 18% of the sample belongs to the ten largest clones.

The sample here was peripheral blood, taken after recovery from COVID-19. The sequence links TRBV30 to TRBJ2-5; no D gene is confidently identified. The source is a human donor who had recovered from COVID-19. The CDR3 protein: CAWSVRGISETQYF. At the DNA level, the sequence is TGTGCCTGGAGTGTACGAGGCATCTCAGAGACCCAGTACTTC.